Sequencing of this T cell receptor beta chain was carried out in a study of shared clonotypes between healthy human individuals. Study-wide results and caveats: All-four-donor shared clonotypes had higher generation probabilities than non-shared clonotypes did. For naive CD4 cells, approximately 4.7% of clonotypes were shared across a handful of donors.

Note on this clone: Its specificity is not known.

Trimming removed 2 bases from V and 3 bases from J, with 10 bases in between. The CDR3 is 14 residues long. Germline V gene data show CDR1 as LNHDA and CDR2 as SQIVND (reference sequence). The donors were all Caucasian adults (living in Nashville, Tennessee). TCRdb keeps only in-frame clones here, not all; method: immunoSEQ multiplex PCR. The table has approximately 2,000,000 clones, about 90% seen once. The J gene is TRBJ1-2, the V gene TRBV19; no definite D call. The sample consisted of naive CD4+ T cells from PBMCs. The subset was: CD45RA+ positively selected. This TCR was recovered from a man between 18 and 29 years old in good health. Some clones in this sample may be carry-over from other donors' samples. This CDR3 reads CASSIPTDYYGYTF. The CDR3 nucleotides are TGTGCCAGTAGTATACCTACAGACTACTATGGCTACACCTTC.